What follows describes a single T cell receptor beta chain. Its antigen is unidentified. Trimming took 7 bases from V and 6 from J; bases not matched to a gene: 10. This CDR3 region has 15 residues. The germline gives CDR1 MNHNS, CDR2 SASEGT. This specimen belongs to a study of response to subunit inactivated influenza vaccine. TCRdb redid the calling of the RT-PCR reads with MiXCR, one entry per CDR3 protein. The table includes about half a million distinct CDR3 sequences, roughly 25% detected once. Points from the study as a whole: Authors suggested each seasonal flu vaccination may recruit only limited numbers of new T cells.

Sequenced material: CD4+ T cells sorted from PBMCs, taken about 5 days after vaccination. The chain couples TRBV6-1 to TRBJ2-2; TRBD1 aligns across 8 bases. This receptor was obtained from a man aged 50-60 years who received an inactivated influenza vaccine. The CDR3, as DNA: TGTGCCAGCAATCTGGGCAGGGGGCTGGCCGGGGAGCTGTTTTTT. Protein: CASNLGRGLAGELFF.